This T cell receptor beta chain was captured by sequencing in a study of blood T cell repertoires in COVID-19. The CDR3 is 14 residues long. V was clipped by 0 bases and J by 3 bases, with 8 bases between them. In germline, CDR1 is ENHRY, CDR2 SYGVKD. Authors' processing steps: Nucleated cell number was recorded as an estimate derived from reference gene primer amplification. Sequencing used immunoSEQ multiplex PCR; TCRdb keeps in-frame clones, though not all of them. From that table come the V and J calls and clone size; the DNA was used to work out D and trimming. Of 45,000 to 65,000 clones detected, roughly 80% appear once; the ten largest clones hold 5% to 6.5%. As for this clone: The same CDR3 can be traced to other DNA sequences in this sample.

This TCR was sampled from a woman in her sixties or seventies with acute or convalescent COVID-19. Material for sequencing was peripheral blood. This sequence joins TRBV10-3 and TRBJ2-5, with unresolved D. The chain's CDR3 is CAISESNSKETQYF. For the CDR3, the DNA is TGTGCCATCAGTGAGTCAAACAGCAAAGAGACCCAGTACTTC.